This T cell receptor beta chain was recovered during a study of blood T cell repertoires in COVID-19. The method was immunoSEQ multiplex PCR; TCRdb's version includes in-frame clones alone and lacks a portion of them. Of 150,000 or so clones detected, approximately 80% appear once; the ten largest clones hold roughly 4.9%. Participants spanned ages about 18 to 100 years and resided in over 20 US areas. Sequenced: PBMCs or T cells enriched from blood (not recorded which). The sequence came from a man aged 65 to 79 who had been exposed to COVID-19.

CDR3 sequence (DNA): TGCGCCAGCAGCCTAAATACCGGACAGGGGGCTAATGGCTACACCTTC. Encoded protein: CASSLNTGQGANGYTF. The gene calls are TRBV5-1 and TRBJ1-2; 11 bases are a match to TRBD1. The J segment lost 6 bases and the V segment lost 4 bases, leaving 11 bases of the junction unmatched. The CDR3 is 16 amino acids. The germline V gene has CDR1 SGHRS and CDR2 YFSETQ.